Listed here are 18 T cell receptor beta chains from one sample, sequenced in a study of T-cell reconstitution after alpha-beta-depleted transplantation in children. Unique molecular identifiers were incorporated when the TCRbeta library was constructed. In TCRdb, the PCR reads were re-called with MiXCR into one record per CDR3 protein. The sample carries 450,000 to 500,000 distinct CDR3 sequences, under 15% recorded once. The source was PBMCs from the stem cell graft donor, collected from the stem cell graft. Source of these receptors: a human donor who donated a stem cell graft to a child with combined immunodeficiency.

In DNA, the CDR3 is TGTGCCAGCAGTCCCGGGGACAGCAGCACAGATACGCAGTATTTT. This sequence encodes CASSPGDSSTDTQYF. The V and J genes are TRBV12-3 or TRBV12-4 and TRBJ2-3, with 7 nucleotides matching TRBD1. The V gene end was trimmed by 5 bases and the J gene end by 0 bases; junction bases not matched to a gene: 5. The CDR3 has 15 residues.

The chain has TRBV4-3 and TRBJ2-1; D perhaps matches TRBD2 (6 bases). The CDR3 totals 14 residues. Germline CDR1 is LGHNA and CDR2 is YSLEER. V lost 1 base and J 7 bases, leaving 11 bases between the germline ends. DNA for the CDR3: TGCGCCAGCAGCCAAGCAGCGCGGGGTAATGAGCAGTTCTTC. Residues: CASSQAARGNEQFF.

This clonotype was counted only a few times. The V and J genes are TRBV5-1 and TRBJ2-1; 7 nucleotides line up with TRBD1. The ends lost 4 bases at V and 6 bases at J; junction bases unmatched: 10. CDR3 length: 15 residues. Per the germline V gene, CDR1 is SGHRS and CDR2 is YFSETQ. The CDR3 DNA is TGCGCCAGCAGCATCCAGACAGGGATAGGCAATGAGCAGTTCTTC. It yields the protein CASSIQTGIGNEQFF.

The chain links TRBV5-1 to TRBJ2-5, with 14 positions matching TRBD2. CDR1 and CDR2 (germline): SGHRS, YFSETQ. With V trimmed by 2 bases and J by 4 bases, 4 bases remained unmatched. The CDR3 has 16 residues. The CDR3, as DNA: TGCGCCAGCAGCTTAACCGGGACTAGCGGGGGAGAGACCCAGTACTTC. Translating gives CASSLTGTSGGETQYF. The variable domain in full, completed from reference TRBV5-1 and TRBJ2-5, reads KAGVTQTPRYLIKTRGQQVTLSCSPISGHRSVSWYQQTPGQGLQFLFEYFSETQRNKGNFPGRFSGRQFSNSRSEMNVSTLELGDSALYLCASSLTGTSGGETQYFGPGTRLLVL.

A few counts support this clonotype. V and J are TRBV9 and TRBJ2-6, with D possibly TRBD1 on 6 matching bases. Looked up from germline, CDR1 is SGDLS and CDR2 is YYNGEE. The CDR3 runs 15 residues. Trimming removed 3 bases from V and 4 bases from J, with 11 bases in between. CDR3 residues: CASSAQGSGANVLTF. CDR3 bases: TGTGCCAGCAGCGCCCAGGGGTCCGGGGCCAACGTCCTGACTTTC.

V is TRBV24-1 and J is TRBJ1-2, with 8 bases matching TRBD1. This CDR3 contains 16 residues. CDR1 is KGHDR, CDR2 SFDVKD, per germline. V was clipped by 2 bases and J by 3 bases; unmatched bases: 7. CDR3 loop: CATSDYKQGGDYGYTF. Here the CDR3 DNA reads TGTGCCACCAGTGATTACAAACAGGGGGGGGACTATGGCTACACCTTC.

This clonotype was seen ten or more times. This chain connects TRBV9 to TRBJ2-1, with D hard to call. Trimming stripped 4 bases from V and 7 bases from J, with 9 bases between. This CDR3 spans 12 amino acids. The germline gives CDR1 SGDLS, CDR2 YYNGEE. The CDR3 sequence is CASSPMENEQFF. The CDR3 DNA follows: TGTGCCAGCAGCCCGATGGAGAATGAGCAGTTCTTC.

This clonotype was seen a few times. The rearrangement joins TRBV12-3 or TRBV12-4 to TRBJ2-2; D not resolved. Trimming cost V 6 bases and J 6 bases, with 11 bases left between them. The CDR3 spans 13 residues. The CDR3 sequence: CASRVRIPGELFF. DNA of the CDR3: TGTGCCAGCAGAGTACGAATTCCCGGGGAGCTGTTTTTT.

V is TRBV27 and J is TRBJ2-5; maybe TRBD2 (5 bases). CDR1 and CDR2 (germline): MNHEY, SMNVEV (reference sequence). The CDR3 sequence is 16 residues long. V was pared by 6 bases and J by 5 bases, with 22 bases between. The CDR3 bases are TGTGCCAGCAGCCCTAGATCAACGGGATTTTGGGAGACCCAGTACTTC. Protein product: CASSPRSTGFWETQYF.

This clonotype was seen many times. The chain uses TRBV5-1 and TRBJ2-7; weak D call: TRBD1 (6 bases). The CDR3 is 15 residues long. CDR1 is SGHRS and CDR2 is YFSETQ in the germline V gene. V shed 0 bases and J shed 4 bases, with 14 bases lying between them. The CDR3 loop is CASSLVGQFGYEQYF. In nucleotides, the CDR3 is TGCGCCAGCAGCTTGGTTGGACAGTTTGGTTACGAGCAGTACTTC.

This clonotype was detected only a few times. V and J are TRBV13 and TRBJ1-1, with D possibly TRBD1 on 6 matching bases. V lost 6 bases to trimming and J lost 11 bases, with 16 bases between them. The CDR3 runs 12 residues. CDR1 and CDR2 from the germline V gene are PRHDT and FYEKMQ (reference sequence). Here the CDR3 DNA reads TGTGCCAGCAGGACACCAGGGGAAGGGGCTTTCTTT. It encodes CASRTPGEGAFF.

This clonotype was seen a few times. V usage is TRBV19 and J usage is TRBJ1-1; D ambiguous. The CDR3 extends over 13 amino acids. The V gene's germline CDR1 is LNHDA and CDR2 SQIVND (reference sequence). The ends were cut back, 3 bases at V and 8 bases at J, with 13 bases in the middle. The chain's CDR3 is CASSIIRFSEAFF. The DNA of the CDR3 is TGTGCCAGTAGTATTATCAGGTTCTCCGAAGCTTTCTTT.

This chain connects TRBV6-2 or TRBV6-3 to TRBJ2-7, with 10 bases identical to TRBD2. This CDR3 region has 13 residues. The germline gives CDR1 MNHEY, CDR2 SVGEGT. The V segment lost 6 bases and the J segment 7 bases; nucleotides outside the gene matches: 6. The CDR3 DNA is TGTGCCAGCAGCCAGGGACTAGCGTGGGAGCAGTACTTC. Its protein is CASSQGLAWEQYF.

The gene calls are TRBV29-1 and TRBJ2-2, with a tentative D call TRBD2 (6 bases). Germline V gene lookup returns CDR1 SQVTM and CDR2 ANQGSEA. With 7 bases removed from V and 7 bases from J, the gap between germline ends came to 16 bases. The CDR3 consists of 13 residues. CDR3 amino acids: CSATVAGRGELFF. The CDR3 DNA is TGCAGCGCCACAGTCGCGGGGCGCGGGGAGCTGTTTTTT.

This clonotype showed up many times. This sequence joins TRBV9 and TRBJ2-1; 9 bases are shared with TRBD2. This CDR3 is built from 17 residues. Germline-derived CDR1 and CDR2 are SGDLS and YYNGEE. The trim removed 3 bases at V and 9 bases at J, leaving 16 bases unmatched. CDR3 amino acids: CASSAGSFSSGTVEQFF. CDR3 DNA: TGTGCCAGCAGCGCCGGTTCGTTCTCTAGCGGGACCGTTGAGCAGTTCTTC.

The chain joins TRBV9 to TRBJ1-4; possibly TRBD1 for D (5 bases). CDR1 and CDR2 (germline): SGDLS, YYNGEE. The CDR3 consists of 17 residues. Trimming took off 4 bases at V and 0 bases at J, with 16 bases between the two ends. CDR3 protein: CASSPRGGGTTNEKLFF. The CDR3 DNA is TGTGCCAGCAGCCCCCGGGGGGGAGGAACAACTAATGAAAAACTGTTTTTT.

In its sample, this clonotype was seen a few times. The chain uses TRBV12-3 or TRBV12-4 and TRBJ1-2; 9 nucleotides align to TRBD1. CDR3 length: 14 residues. V was pared by 5 bases and J by 4 bases, with 5 bases of the junction left unmatched. The CDR3 nucleotides read TGTGCCAGCAGTGGGACAGGGAACCTCTATGGCTACACCTTC. This gives the protein CASSGTGNLYGYTF.

This clonotype was counted a few times. The CDR3 protein is CASSLLAGRQETQYF. Written as DNA, the CDR3 is TGTGCCAGCAGTTTACTAGCGGGGCGACAAGAGACCCAGTACTTC. The chain combines TRBV12-3 or TRBV12-4 with TRBJ2-5, with TRBD2 matching over 9 bases. This CDR3 spans 15 amino acids. The ends lost 2 bases at V and 2 bases at J; junction bases unmatched: 3.